This paragraph covers one TCR beta chain sequence. The antigen is not known. Stated treatment: oral pan-JAK inhibitor, 5-10 mg twice daily. This sample was included in a study of CD8+ T cells in alopecia areata. General study results and limits: Scalp and blood retained many expanded lesional clones during tofacitinib.

In each case, RNA was isolated and then reverse transcribed into cDNA as the sequencing template. The repertoire was sequenced with immunoSEQ multiplex PCR; TCRdb's copy has only in-frame clones and lacks some. This table holds 90,000 to 120,000 clones, around 83% found once. The sequence was collected from a human donor with alopecia areata. The sequences come from CD8+ T cells sorted from blood, collected at week 24, from a patient treated with tofacitinib.

The CDR3 region is CASSGRNGHQPQHF. The CDR3 coding sequence is TGTGCCAGCAGTGGACGGAACGGGCATCAGCCCCAGCATTTT. The gene calls are TRBV2 and TRBJ1-5; D uncertain. The CDR3 consists of 14 residues. Trimming shortened V by 4 bases and J by 5 bases, and 12 bases separated the two germline ends. CDR1 is SNHLY, CDR2 FYNNEI, per germline.